The TCR beta chain described here comes from a study of T cell responses to AZD1222 COVID-19 vaccine. The study, taken as a whole, reports: When two AZD1222 doses had been given, Spike-specific TCR breadth and depth rose. Only a handful of AZD1222 recipients were seropositive at baseline. Close to half of all spike-specific TCRs reportedly target regions of the variants that are unmutated.

Sequencing used immunoSEQ multiplex PCR; TCRdb keeps in-frame clones, though not all of them. The sample has roughly 180,000 clones, 80% to 95% seen once. Turning to this clone: Its matching antigen is unknown.

Here the sequenced sample was peripheral blood, taken 28 days after the second AZD1222 dose. This TCR was sampled from an adult who received the AZD1222 COVID-19 vaccine.

The DNA for the CDR3 is TGTGCCAGCAGTTACGGCGGGAGCCTCTCCTACGAGCAGTACTTC. Translating it yields CASSYGGSLSYEQYF. V and J are TRBV6-5 and TRBJ2-7, with 7 nucleotides matching TRBD2. V gave up 2 bases and J gave up 0 bases; unmatched junction bases: 4. Germline CDR1 and CDR2: MNHEY and SVGAGI. This CDR3 comprises 15 residues.